Presented here are 15 T cell receptor beta chains from one specimen sequenced in a study of blood T cell repertoires in COVID-19. TCRdb's copy holds only in-frame clones and misses some; the assay was immunoSEQ multiplex PCR. The table has 100,000 to 150,000 clones, around 89% seen once. The sample comprised peripheral blood. These receptors all stem from a man between 60 and 75 years old with COVID-19, enrolled during active disease.

This clone came up once. The chain links TRBV7-2 to TRBJ2-3; 11 bases are a match to TRBD2. Per the germline V gene, CDR1 is SGHTA and CDR2 is FQGNSA. Germline trimming cut 5 bases from V and 4 bases from J; bases unmatched to any gene: 2. This CDR3 is built from 14 residues. The CDR3 bases are TGTGCCAGCAGCCTTAGCGGGGGGGCAGATACGCAGTATTTT. Translated, it gives CASSLSGGADTQYF.

This clone has only a few counts. This chain connects TRBV2 to TRBJ1-1; 11 bases align to TRBD1. This CDR3 contains 17 residues. Losses at the gene ends were 2 bases for V and 3 bases for J; bases not matched to a gene: 8. Looked up from germline, CDR1 is SNHLY and CDR2 is FYNNEI. CDR3 DNA: TGTGCCAGCAGTGAAATAGGTTTGGGACAGGGGGACACTGAAGCTTTCTTT. Its translation is CASSEIGLGQGDTEAFF.

The count of this clone is one. The chain carries TRBV9 and TRBJ1-6, with 8 bases that match TRBD1. Per the germline V gene, CDR1 is SGDLS and CDR2 is YYNGEE. V was clipped by 3 bases and J by 7 bases; unmatched bases: 3. The CDR3 has 14 residues. The CDR3 loop is CASSAGQENSPLHF. In DNA, the CDR3 is TGTGCCAGCAGCGCGGGACAGGAAAATTCACCCCTCCACTTT.

The J gene is TRBJ1-2, the V gene TRBV11-3; no clear D. CDR3 length: 13 amino acids. Germline CDR1 SGHNT, CDR2 YENEEA. V lost 0 bases to trimming and J lost 5 bases, with 7 bases between them. The CDR3 protein is CASSLETQYGYTF. The CDR3, as DNA: TGTGCCAGCAGCTTAGAAACACAATATGGCTACACCTTC.

The CDR3 reads CASSRGTGATYEQYF. The CDR3, as DNA: TGTGCCAGCAGCAGGGGGACAGGGGCCACCTACGAGCAGTACTTC. The rearrangement uses TRBV7-2 and TRBJ2-7; 10 bases agree with TRBD1. With 5 bases clipped from V and 2 bases from J, the junction kept 6 bases outside the gene matches. This CDR3 has 15 residues. Germline V gene data show CDR1 as SGHTA and CDR2 as FQGNSA.

This clone appeared many times. The chain has TRBV4-1 and TRBJ2-3, with TRBD2 identical over 12 bases. This CDR3 contains 17 residues. V shed 1 base and J 2 bases; nucleotides not matched to a gene: 4. Germline V gives CDR1 MGHRA, CDR2 YSYEKL. The chain's CDR3 is CASSQAGLAGNTDTQYF. The CDR3 DNA is TGCGCCAGCAGCCAAGCCGGACTAGCGGGGAACACAGATACGCAGTATTTT.

The rearrangement joins TRBV19 to TRBJ1-4; D is uncertain. This CDR3 is built from 14 residues. V was clipped by 3 bases and J by 11 bases, with 16 bases between them. Germline CDR1 and CDR2: LNHDA and SQIVND (reference sequence). Written as DNA, the CDR3 is TGTGCCAGTAGTATGACGGGTCGGGTGGTGAAACTGTTTTTT. Protein: CASSMTGRVVKLFF.

The V and J genes are TRBV6-4 and TRBJ2-3, with 13 bases lining up with TRBD2. CDR1 and CDR2 from the germline V gene are MRHNA and SNTAGT. J was trimmed by 3 bases and V by 6 bases; bases with no gene match: 6. The CDR3 totals 16 residues. CDR3 sequence: CASSPTSGGLTDTQYF. CDR3 DNA: TGTGCCAGCAGCCCGACTAGCGGGGGGTTGACAGATACGCAGTATTTT.

The gene calls are TRBV5-1 and TRBJ2-3; tentatively, D is TRBD1 (5 bases). Trimming shortened V by 2 bases and J by 3 bases, and 7 bases separated the two germline ends. The CDR3 is 13 residues long. Germline V gives CDR1 SGHRS, CDR2 YFSETQ. CDR3 DNA sequence: TGCGCCAGCAGCTTCCCAGGGACAGATACGCAGTATTTT. This encodes CASSFPGTDTQYF. Full variable domain (rest looked up from reference TRBV5-1 and TRBJ2-3): KAGVTQTPRYLIKTRGQQVTLSCSPISGHRSVSWYQQTPGQGLQFLFEYFSETQRNKGNFPGRFSGRQFSNSRSEMNVSTLELGDSALYLCASSFPGTDTQYFGPGTRLTVL.

The rearrangement links TRBV21-1 to TRBJ1-2; the table assigns TRBD1, which was not confirmed against the DNA. TRBV21-1 is shown as a pseudogene. CDR3 length: 13 amino acids. The CDR3 DNA is TGTGCCAGCAGCAAAGTGCCAGGGGGTGGCTACACCTTC. Translation: CASSKVPGGGYTF.

V gene TRBV7-9 combines with J gene TRBJ2-1; 10 bases fit TRBD2. Germline loops: CDR1 SEHNR, CDR2 FQNEAQ (reference sequence). Losses at the gene ends were 2 bases for V and 6 bases for J; bases not matched to a gene: 4. The CDR3 contains 15 residues. CDR3 region: CASSLRAGGLNEQFF. The CDR3 DNA reads TGTGCCAGCAGCTTAAGAGCGGGGGGGCTCAATGAGCAGTTCTTC.

The gene calls are TRBV27 and TRBJ1-4; TRBD1 might be the D (5 bases). Germline-derived CDR1 and CDR2 are MNHEY and SMNVEV (reference sequence). CDR3 length: 15 residues. Trimming cost V 7 bases and J 4 bases, with 16 bases left between them. The CDR3 loop reads CASTSLRGINEKLFF. As DNA, the CDR3 is TGTGCCAGCACCTCCCTTAGGGGCATTAATGAAAAACTGTTTTTT.

This sequence joins TRBV12-3 or TRBV12-4 and TRBJ1-2, with 11 nucleotides matching TRBD1. With V trimmed by 6 bases and J by 8 bases, 5 bases remained unmatched. The CDR3 runs to 13 residues. The CDR3 here is CASRRTGGWGYTF. DNA for the CDR3: TGTGCCAGCAGACGGACAGGGGGCTGGGGCTACACCTTC.

The chain has TRBV6-6 and TRBJ2-1; TRBD2 aligns across 11 bases. Trimming took 2 bases from V and 4 from J; bases not matched to a gene: 4. The CDR3 extends over 16 amino acids. CDR1 and CDR2 from the germline V gene are MNHNY and SVGAGI (reference sequence). CDR3 loop: CASSYPTSGGYNEQFF. As DNA, the CDR3 is TGTGCCAGCAGTTACCCTACTAGCGGGGGTTACAATGAGCAGTTCTTC.

V and J are TRBV30 and TRBJ1-2, with a weak D call TRBD1 (6 bases). This CDR3 has 13 residues. From germline, CDR1 is GTSNPN and CDR2 SVGIG (reference sequence). The V and J ends lost 3 bases and 2 bases respectively, with 10 bases between them. CDR3 sequence: CAWRNGQNYGYTF. In nucleotides, the CDR3 is TGTGCCTGGAGAAACGGACAGAACTATGGCTACACCTTC.